This T cell receptor beta chain originates from a study of blood T cell repertoires in COVID-19. Study-level information: From the United States, Italy and Spain came samples of acute and convalescent COVID-19. T cells, B-cell-depleted T cells, or PBMCs provided the cDNA or gDNA that served as material.

CDR3 length equals 15 residues. CDR1 LGHNT and CDR2 FRNRAP come from the germline V gene. V gave up 2 bases and J gave up 7 bases, with 17 bases separating them. The authors' processing: The authors estimated nucleated cell counts from reference gene primer amplification. Clones were sequenced by immunoSEQ multiplex PCR, and TCRdb holds only the in-frame ones, with some missing. V and J calls and clone size are those listed in that table; D and trimming were worked out from the DNA. The sample yields roughly 94,000 clones, more than 65% seen once. The chain carries TRBV12-5 and TRBJ1-2; D gene uncertain. Sequencing was performed on peripheral blood. This clonotype was obtained from a man in his sixties with acute or convalescent COVID-19. This CDR3 reads CASGLLPGLDPGYTF. DNA of the CDR3: TGTGCTAGTGGTTTGCTCCCTGGACTTGACCCTGGCTACACCTTC.